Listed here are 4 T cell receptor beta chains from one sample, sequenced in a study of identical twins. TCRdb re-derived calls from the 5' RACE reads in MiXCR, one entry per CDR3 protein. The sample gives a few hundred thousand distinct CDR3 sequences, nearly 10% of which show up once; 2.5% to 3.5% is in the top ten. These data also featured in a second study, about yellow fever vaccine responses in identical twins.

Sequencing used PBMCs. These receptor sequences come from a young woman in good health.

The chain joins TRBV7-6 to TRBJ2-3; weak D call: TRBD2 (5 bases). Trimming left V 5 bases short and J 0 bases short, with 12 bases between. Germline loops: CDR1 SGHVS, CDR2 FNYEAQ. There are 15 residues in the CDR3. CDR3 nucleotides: TGTGCCAGCAGCCCCATGAGCGGTAGCACAGATACGCAGTATTTT. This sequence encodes CASSPMSGSTDTQYF.

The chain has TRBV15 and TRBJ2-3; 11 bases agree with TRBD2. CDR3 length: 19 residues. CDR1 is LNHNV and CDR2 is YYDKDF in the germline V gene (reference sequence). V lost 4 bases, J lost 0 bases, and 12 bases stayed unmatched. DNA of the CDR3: TGTGCCACCAGCATGGGACTAGCGGTTCGACTCTTTAGCACAGATACGCAGTATTTT. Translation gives CATSMGLAVRLFSTDTQYF.

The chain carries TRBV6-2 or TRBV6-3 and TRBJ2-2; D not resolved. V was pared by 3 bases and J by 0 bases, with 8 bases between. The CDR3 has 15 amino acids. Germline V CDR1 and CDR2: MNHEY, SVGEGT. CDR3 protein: CASSYRPANTGELFF. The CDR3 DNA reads TGTGCCAGCAGTTATAGGCCAGCGAACACCGGGGAGCTGTTTTTT.

The CDR3 here is CASSLYPDSDEQFF. The DNA for the CDR3 is TGTGCCAGCAGCTTATATCCGGATTCGGATGAGCAGTTCTTC. The chain carries TRBV7-2 and TRBJ2-1; D ambiguous. V dropped 2 bases and J dropped 8 bases, with 13 bases sitting between them. Germline lookup yields CDR1 SGHTA and CDR2 FQGNSA. The CDR3 consists of 14 residues.